Presented here are 9 T cell receptor beta chains from one specimen sequenced in a study of OX40 agonist ivuxolimab in advanced cancers. The method behind the library was the immunoSEQ multiplex PCR assay. TCRdb's version of the immuneACCESS table is confined to in-frame rearrangements and falls short of the full clone set. An unresolved V gene accounts for under half of the shortfall where checked; the remainder is of unknown origin. The sample has fewer than 95,000 clones on record, approximately 85% of them singletons. Together, the top ten hold roughly 0.61% of the sample. The material sequenced was CD4+ or CD8+ T cells sorted from blood, taken in a trial of the OX40 agonist ivuxolimab. The source of these receptors is an adult with an advanced solid tumor such as melanoma, head and neck, liver or kidney cancer.

CDR3 DNA sequence: TGTGCCAGCAGTCTGTTAGGACAGCTCTACGAGCAGTACTTC. This sequence encodes CASSLLGQLYEQYF. The chain combines TRBV27 with TRBJ2-7, with D possibly being TRBD1 (6 bases). From germline, CDR1 is MNHEY and CDR2 SMNVEV (reference sequence). The CDR3 contains 14 residues. Deletions cut 5 bases from V and 3 bases from J, with 14 bases between.

V gene TRBV9 combines with J gene TRBJ2-5; 8 bases are shared with TRBD1. The CDR3 length is 15 residues. Germline V gene sequence: CDR1 SGDLS, CDR2 YYNGEE. With V trimmed by 3 bases and J by 1 base, 5 bases remained unmatched. CDR3 nucleotide sequence: TGTGCCAGCAGCGCAGACGGACAGGGCCAAGAGACCCAGTACTTC. Encoded protein: CASSADGQGQETQYF.

The V gene is TRBV2, the J gene TRBJ1-5; D might be TRBD1 (5 bases). Germline V CDR1 and CDR2: SNHLY, FYNNEI. Trimming pared 3 bases from V and 6 bases from J, leaving 12 bases between. This CDR3 has 14 amino acids. The CDR3 DNA follows: TGTGCCAGCAGTGATAGGGGTCGCGGTCAGCCCCAGCATTTT. Protein: CASSDRGRGQPQHF. The whole variable domain, filled in from reference TRBV2 and TRBJ1-5, reads EPEVTQTPSHQVTQMGQEVILRCVPISNHLYFYWYRQILGQKVEFLVSFYNNEISEKSEIFDDQFSVERPDGSNFTLKIRSTKLEDSAMYFCASSDRGRGQPQHFGDGTRLSIL.

This chain uses TRBV7-2 with TRBJ1-2, with no clear D. CDR1 is SGHTA, CDR2 FQGNSA, per germline. The V and J ends lost 1 base and 1 base respectively, with 4 bases between them. CDR3 length: 13 amino acids. The CDR3 spells CASSLGNNYGYTF. CDR3 nucleotides: TGTGCCAGCAGCTTAGGGAATAACTATGGCTACACCTTC.

Only one count was recorded for this clone. This chain links TRBV6-5 with TRBJ1-6, with D tentatively TRBD1 (5 bases). There are 13 residues in the CDR3. Trimming stripped 8 bases from V and 7 bases from J, with 12 bases between. Germline values: CDR1 MNHEY, CDR2 SVGAGI. CDR3 sequence reads: CASGAGQNSPLHF. CDR3 bases: TGTGCCAGCGGGGCCGGTCAGAATTCACCCCTCCACTTT.

This chain links TRBV19 with TRBJ1-2; D unclear. This CDR3 has 14 residues. Trimming removed 4 bases at V and 2 bases at J, with 11 bases between. Germline-derived CDR1 and CDR2 are LNHDA and SQIVND (reference sequence). The CDR3 sequence: CASSREHGNYGYTF. DNA for the CDR3: TGTGCCAGTAGTAGGGAACACGGAAACTATGGCTACACCTTC.

This chain uses TRBV18 with TRBJ2-2; D possibly uses TRBD1 or TRBD2 (5 bases each). Trimming left V 3 bases short and J 3 bases short, with 11 bases between. The CDR3 is 15 residues long. Germline V gives CDR1 KGHSH, CDR2 LQKENI. The chain's CDR3 is CASSPWGKDTGELFF. The CDR3, as DNA: TGTGCCAGCTCACCTTGGGGGAAGGACACCGGGGAGCTGTTTTTT.

The chain combines TRBV4-2 with TRBJ1-6, with a tentative D call TRBD1 (6 bases). Germline-derived CDR1 and CDR2 are LGHNA and YNFKEQ. V was pared by 1 base and J by 10 bases, with 17 bases between. The CDR3 spans 16 residues. CDR3 nucleotides: TGTGCCAGCAGCCAAGGGGTGGGGCAGGGGCACTCACCCCTCCACTTT. Amino acid sequence: CASSQGVGQGHSPLHF.

The chain has TRBV6-5 and TRBJ1-4; 7 nucleotides line up with TRBD1. The CDR3 loop spans 15 amino acids. CDR1 is MNHEY, CDR2 SVGAGI, per germline. V gave up 2 bases and J gave up 8 bases; unmatched junction bases: 8. The CDR3 loop is CASSYGRQGAEKLFF. The CDR3 nucleotides read TGTGCCAGCAGTTACGGGAGACAGGGCGCGGAAAAACTGTTTTTT.